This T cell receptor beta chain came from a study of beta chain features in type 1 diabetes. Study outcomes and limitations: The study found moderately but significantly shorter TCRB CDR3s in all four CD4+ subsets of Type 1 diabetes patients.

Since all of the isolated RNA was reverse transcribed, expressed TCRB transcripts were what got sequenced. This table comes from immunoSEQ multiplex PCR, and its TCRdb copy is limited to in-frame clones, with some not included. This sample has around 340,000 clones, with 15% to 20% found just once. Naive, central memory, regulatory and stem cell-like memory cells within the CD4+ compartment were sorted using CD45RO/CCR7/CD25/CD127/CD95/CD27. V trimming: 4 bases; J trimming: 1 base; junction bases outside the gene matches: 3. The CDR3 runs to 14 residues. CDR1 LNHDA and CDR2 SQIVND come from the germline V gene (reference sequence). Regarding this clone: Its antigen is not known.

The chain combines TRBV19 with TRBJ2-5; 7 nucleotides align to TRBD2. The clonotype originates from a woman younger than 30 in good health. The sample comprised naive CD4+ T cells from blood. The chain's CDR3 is CASSTLAGQETQYF. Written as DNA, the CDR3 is TGTGCCAGTAGTACCTTAGCGGGCCAAGAGACCCAGTACTTC.